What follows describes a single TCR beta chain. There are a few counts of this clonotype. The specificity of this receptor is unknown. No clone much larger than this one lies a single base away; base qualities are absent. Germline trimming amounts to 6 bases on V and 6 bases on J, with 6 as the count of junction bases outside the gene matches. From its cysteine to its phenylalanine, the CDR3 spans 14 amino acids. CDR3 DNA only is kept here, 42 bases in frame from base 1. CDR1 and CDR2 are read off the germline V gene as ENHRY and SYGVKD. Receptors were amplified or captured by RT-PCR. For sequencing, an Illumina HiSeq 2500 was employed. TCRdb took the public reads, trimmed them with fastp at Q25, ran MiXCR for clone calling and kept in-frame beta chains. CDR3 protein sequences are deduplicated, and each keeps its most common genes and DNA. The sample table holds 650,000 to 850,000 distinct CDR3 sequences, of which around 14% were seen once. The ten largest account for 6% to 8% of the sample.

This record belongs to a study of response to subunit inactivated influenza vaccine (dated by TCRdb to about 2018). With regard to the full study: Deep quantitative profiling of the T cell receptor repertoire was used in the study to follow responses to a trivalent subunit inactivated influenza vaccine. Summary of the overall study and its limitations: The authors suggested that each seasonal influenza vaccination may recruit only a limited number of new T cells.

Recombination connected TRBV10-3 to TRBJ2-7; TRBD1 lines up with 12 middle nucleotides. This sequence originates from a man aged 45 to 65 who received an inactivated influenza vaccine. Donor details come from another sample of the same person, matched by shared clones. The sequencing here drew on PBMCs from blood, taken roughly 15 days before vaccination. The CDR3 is CAISSGQGAAEQYF. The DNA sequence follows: TGTGCCATCAGCTCGGGACAGGGGGCGGCCGAGCAGTACTTC.